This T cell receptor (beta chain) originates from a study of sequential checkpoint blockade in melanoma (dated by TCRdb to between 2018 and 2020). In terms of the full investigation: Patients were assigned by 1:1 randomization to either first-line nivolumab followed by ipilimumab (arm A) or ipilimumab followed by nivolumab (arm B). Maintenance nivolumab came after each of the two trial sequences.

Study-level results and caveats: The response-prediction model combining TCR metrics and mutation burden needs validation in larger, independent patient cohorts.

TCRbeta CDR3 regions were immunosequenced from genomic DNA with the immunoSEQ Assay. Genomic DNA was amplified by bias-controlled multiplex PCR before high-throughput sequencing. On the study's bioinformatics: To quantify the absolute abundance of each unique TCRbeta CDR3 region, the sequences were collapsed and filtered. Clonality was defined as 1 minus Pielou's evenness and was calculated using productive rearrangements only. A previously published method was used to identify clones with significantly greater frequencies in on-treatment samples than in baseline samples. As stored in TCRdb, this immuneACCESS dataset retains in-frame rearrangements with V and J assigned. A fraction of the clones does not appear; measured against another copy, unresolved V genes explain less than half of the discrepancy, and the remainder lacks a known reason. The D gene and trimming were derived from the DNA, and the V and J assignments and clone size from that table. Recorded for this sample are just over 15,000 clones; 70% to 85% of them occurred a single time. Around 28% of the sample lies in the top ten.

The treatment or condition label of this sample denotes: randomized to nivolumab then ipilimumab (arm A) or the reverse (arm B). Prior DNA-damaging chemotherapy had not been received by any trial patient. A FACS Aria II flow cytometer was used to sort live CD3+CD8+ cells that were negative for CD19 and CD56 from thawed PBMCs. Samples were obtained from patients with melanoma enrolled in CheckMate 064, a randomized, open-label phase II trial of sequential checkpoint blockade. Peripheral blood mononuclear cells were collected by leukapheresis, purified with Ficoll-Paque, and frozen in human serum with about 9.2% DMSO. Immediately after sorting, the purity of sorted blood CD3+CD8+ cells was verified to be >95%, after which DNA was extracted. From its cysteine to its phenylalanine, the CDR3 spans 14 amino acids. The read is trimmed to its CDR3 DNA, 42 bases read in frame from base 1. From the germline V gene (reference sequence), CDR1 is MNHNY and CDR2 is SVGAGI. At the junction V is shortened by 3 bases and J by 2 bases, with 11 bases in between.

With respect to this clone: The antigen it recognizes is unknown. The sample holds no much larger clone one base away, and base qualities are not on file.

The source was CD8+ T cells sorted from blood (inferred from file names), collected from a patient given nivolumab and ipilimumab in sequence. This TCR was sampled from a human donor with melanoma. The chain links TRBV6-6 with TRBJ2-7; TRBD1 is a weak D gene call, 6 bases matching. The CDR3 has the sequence CASSYTGSTYEQYF. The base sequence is TGTGCCAGCAGTTATACAGGGAGCACCTACGAGCAGTACTTC.